Sequencing of this T cell receptor beta chain was carried out in a study of PD-1 blockade in mismatch repair-deficient tumors. Findings and limits, study-wide: After pembrolizumab, tumor-resident clones rose rapidly, then generally contracted before radiologic responses.

In the case of this clone: Its antigen remains unknown.

This CDR3 is 15 amino acids long. V was cut by 5 bases and J by 0 bases, with 11 bases left in between. The germline V gene encodes CDR1 SGHVS and CDR2 FQNEAQ. Assay used: immunoSEQ multiplex PCR; TCRdb lists only in-frame clones, some missing. The table shows over 100,000 clones, with around three quarters occurring only once. All patients were mismatch repair deficient, assessed by either PCR or immunohistochemistry. A few pembrolizumab responders had their TCRs sequenced. The sequences come from peripheral blood, collected 60 to 65 weeks after starting pembrolizumab. This receptor was identified in an adult with mismatch repair-deficient cancer. The rearrangement uses TRBV7-8 and TRBJ2-1; D gene uncertain. The DNA for the CDR3 is TGTGCCAGCAGCCTTTTCGCCACCTCCTACAATGAGCAGTTCTTC. It translates to CASSLFATSYNEQFF.